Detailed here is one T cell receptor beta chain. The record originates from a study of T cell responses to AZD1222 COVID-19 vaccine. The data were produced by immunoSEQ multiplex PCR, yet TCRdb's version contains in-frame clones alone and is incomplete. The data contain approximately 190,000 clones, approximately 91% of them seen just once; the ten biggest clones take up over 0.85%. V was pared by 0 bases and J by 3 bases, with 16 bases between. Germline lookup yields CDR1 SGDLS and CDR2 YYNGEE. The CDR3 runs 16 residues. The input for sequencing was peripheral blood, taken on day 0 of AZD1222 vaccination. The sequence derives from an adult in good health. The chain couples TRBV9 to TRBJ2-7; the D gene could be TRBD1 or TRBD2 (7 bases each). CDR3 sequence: CASSVAGQTSYYEQYF. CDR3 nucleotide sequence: TGTGCCAGCAGCGTAGCGGGACAGACTAGCTACTACGAGCAGTACTTC.